A single T cell receptor beta chain is shown here with its context. This receptor's antigen is unknown. Per-nucleotide qualities are absent, and no much larger clonotype sits a single base away. The immunoSEQ Assay, a bias-controlled multiplex PCR, was used to amplify TCRbeta CDR3 regions from genomic DNA. In the authors' own workflow: The number of nucleated cells in each sample was estimated from the amplification of reference gene primers within the assay. Sequence reads were collapsed and filtered to measure the absolute abundance of every unique TCRbeta CDR3 rearrangement. For each sample, productive Simpson clonality was calculated by taking the square root of Simpson's diversity index across productive rearrangements. TCRdb carries this immuneACCESS record with in-frame sequences only. Its versions omit some clonotypes, under half of them owing to an unresolved V gene in the studies checked, with the rest unexplained. The V and J calls and clone size come from that table; D and trimming were worked out from the DNA. In all, the sample holds under 150,000 clones, and approximately 90% of those were seen once. The ten largest clones take up roughly 18% of the sample.

Collaborating institutions collected whole blood in K2EDTA tubes following their own protocols. For TCRbeta analysis, collaborator samples were shipped as frozen whole blood, as isolated PBMCs, or as DNA extracted from either sample type. CDR3 length: 14 amino acids, cysteine to phenylalanine. Only the CDR3 portion is preserved as DNA: 42 bases, with reading frame beginning at the first base. According to the germline V gene, CDR1 reads MNHEY and CDR2 reads SVGAGI. V is cut by 7 bases and J by 4 bases, and the space between the germline ends is 13 bases. The data originate from a study of blood T cell repertoires in COVID-19 (dated by TCRdb to 2018 to 2021). About the study as a whole: Collaborator samples came from the United States, Italy and Spain and covered acute and convalescent phases of COVID-19. The material from the prospective study consisted of cDNA or gDNA derived from T cells, B-cell-depleted T cells, or PBMCs. Subjects who had been exposed to COVID-19, were actively infected with it, or had recovered from it provided the deeply sampled blood TCRbeta repertoires that made up the dataset. A freely available public database, intended as a resource for researchers studying the immune response to SARS-CoV-2, is where the repertoires were released. Samples came from the ongoing ImmuneRACE study (first 160 participants) plus 1,254 subjects from 6 global collaborators. Nearly every sample came with metadata listing a de-identified subject ID, COVID-19 status, age in years and sex. Where available, HLA class I and class II types were taken from metadata supplied by the sample provider and were not determined by assay-based typing.

The investigation overall reported the following: How much clinical and demographic metadata was included differed by source and by participant, and the metadata was provided uncurated.

The source is a man in his fifties or sixties with active or convalescent COVID-19. This chain is built from TRBV6-5 and TRBJ2-2; a weak D assignment points to TRBD1 (6 bases agree). Sequenced material: peripheral blood. The CDR3 is CASNTGTITGELFF. The DNA sequence follows: TGTGCCAGCAATACCGGGACAATCACCGGGGAGCTGTTTTTT.